The rows below give T cell receptor beta chains drawn from one sample of a study of CD8 T cells in Susac syndrome. TCRdb processed the immunoSEQ multiplex PCR reads anew with MiXCR; each CDR3 protein has one entry. The data hold approximately 120,000 distinct CDR3 sequences, with approximately 95% observed a single time. Sequenced material: CD8+ T cells from PBMCs. The receptors stem from a human donor with multiple sclerosis. Each CDR3 is given with its conserved first and last residue. A D gene is named only where the DNA matches it firmly. Clone size is not always given. Where it is, it says once, few, many or a class for expanded clones.

>TRBV5-6|.|once|TRBJ2-5
TGTGCCAGCAGCCTTGGGGCCCGTCCTCGGACCCAGTACTTC
CASSLGARPRTQYF
>TRBV30|.|.|TRBJ1-1
TGTGCCTGGAGGAAGGTGGGCACCAAGAACACTGAAGCTTTCTTT
CAWRKVGTKNTEAFF
>TRBV19|TRBD2|.|TRBJ2-4
TGTGCCAGTCCTTCCCCGGGGGGGAAAGCCAAAAACATTCAGTACTTC
CASPSPGGKAKNIQYF
>TRBV27|TRBD1|.|TRBJ2-2
TGTGCCAGCAGTGCCTACAGGGGCTCGAACACCGGGGAGCTGTTTTTT
CASSAYRGSNTGELFF
>TRBV20-1|TRBD1|.|TRBJ2-7
TGCAGTGCTAGAAGACAGGGCAGCTACGAGCAGTACTTC
CSARRQGSYEQYF
>TRBV6-7|.|.|TRBJ2-7
TGTGCCAGCGCCTCGGGGCCCGGCCCCTACGAGCAGTACTTC
CASASGPGPYEQYF
>TRBV7-8|.|.|TRBJ1-2
TGTGCCAGCAGCTTTGGGACGAAGGTGTATACAGGGAATTACTATGGCTACACCTTC
CASSFGTKVYTGNYYGYTF
>TRBV30|.|.|TRBJ2-7
TGTGCCTGGAGTGACGGGGCTACCTACGAGCAGTACTTC
CAWSDGATYEQYF
>TRBV3-1|.|.|TRBJ2-3
TGTGCCAGCAGCCAAGAAACAAGAGATACGCAGTATTTT
CASSQETRDTQYF
>TRBV29-1|.|few|TRBJ2-7
TGCAGCGTTGTGGCACGAGCTAGAGGCGAGCAGTACTTC
CSVVARARGEQYF
>TRBV6-5|TRBD2|once|TRBJ2-1
TGTGCCAGCAGTTACCAGCGGGAGGTCAATGAGCAGTTCTTC
CASSYQREVNEQFF
>TRBV19|.|.|TRBJ1-5
TGTGCCAGTAGTATATCGGGGCCAGGCCCGGGTGGGCAGCCCCAGCATTTT
CASSISGPGPGGQPQHF
>TRBV20-1|.|.|TRBJ2-5
TGCAGTGCTAGAGAAGAAGGACCCCACCAAGAGACCCAGTACTTC
CSAREEGPHQETQYF
>TRBV19|.|.|TRBJ2-7
TGTGCCAGTAGTATGGCACAGGGTTCCTACGAGCAGTACTTC
CASSMAQGSYEQYF
>TRBV6-5|TRBD1|.|TRBJ2-5
TGTGCCAGCAGTTACTCGAAGGGGGCTCCGTTGGCCCAGTACTTC
CASSYSKGAPLAQYF
>TRBV30|.|.|TRBJ2-1
TGTGCCTGGAGTAGAGCAAATGAGCAGTTCTTC
CAWSRANEQFF
>TRBV4-1|TRBD1|.|TRBJ1-1
TGCGCCAGCAGCGAAGGGGACAGGGAATTGGGCACTGAAGCTTTCTTT
CASSEGDRELGTEAFF
>TRBV27|.|.|TRBJ2-6
TGTGCCAGCGGGTACAGGTTGTCCGGGGCCAACGTCCTGACTTTC
CASGYRLSGANVLTF
>TRBV6-2/TRBV6-3|TRBD2|.|TRBJ2-5
TGTGCCAGCAGTGACGGGGGGGGGCTGCACGAGTACTTC
CASSDGGGLHEYF
>TRBV7-9|TRBD2|.|TRBJ2-1
TGTGCCAGCAGCTTAGCGCGGGGGTCGGGCAATGAGCAGTTCTTC
CASSLARGSGNEQFF
>TRBV13|.|.|TRBJ2-4
TGTGCCAGCAGCCCCCCACGGGACAAAAACATTCAGTACTTC
CASSPPRDKNIQYF
>TRBV4-1|.|.|TRBJ2-5
TGCGCCAGCAGCCAAGAAGGACGACAAGAGACCCAGTACTTC
CASSQEGRQETQYF
>TRBV6-5|TRBD1|.|TRBJ2-5
TGTGCCAGCAGGAGGGACAGCCAAGAGACCCAGTACTTC
CASRRDSQETQYF
>TRBV10-1|.|.|TRBJ1-2
TGCGCCAGCAGTGAGTCGCGGGCAGTTTCGGATGGCTACACCTTC
CASSESRAVSDGYTF
>TRBV12-5|TRBD1|.|TRBJ1-5
TGTGCTAGTGGTTTGGACCCTGGACAGGGGGCAATATCACCCCAGCATTTT
CASGLDPGQGAISPQHF
>TRBV12-3/TRBV12-4|.|.|TRBJ2-5
TGTGCCAGCAGTTTTGGGGTGGGGGAGACCCAGTACTTC
CASSFGVGETQYF
>TRBV27|.|.|TRBJ2-1
TGTGCCAGCAGTTTATCGGCAGTTACCGATCAGTTCTTC
CASSLSAVTDQFF
>TRBV2|TRBD2|.|TRBJ2-1
TGTGCCAGCATGACAAGCGGGAGGGCCAATGAGCAGTTCTTC
CASMTSGRANEQFF
>TRBV28|.|.|TRBJ2-2
TGTGCCAGCTCCCTAATAGGAACCGGGGAGCTGTTTTTT
CASSLIGTGELFF
>TRBV27|.|.|TRBJ1-5
TGTGCCAGCAGCCTGGACTATAGAGGCAATCAGCCCCAGCATTTT
CASSLDYRGNQPQHF
>TRBV13|.|.|TRBJ1-1
TGTGCCAGCAGCTTATATTCGCGAGAAGCTTTCTTT
CASSLYSREAFF
>TRBV9|TRBD2|.|TRBJ2-1
TGTGCCAGCAGCGCATCCGGGACTAGCGAAAATGAGCAGTTCTTC
CASSASGTSENEQFF
>TRBV2|.|.|TRBJ2-1
TGTGCCATTCTCCGGAAGCACAACAATGAGCAGTTCTTC
CAILRKHNNEQFF
>TRBV18|.|.|TRBJ1-1
TGTGCCAGCTCACCGAACAACAGGCTACCCACTGAAGCTTTCTTT
CASSPNNRLPTEAFF
>TRBV7-2|.|.|TRBJ2-1
TGTGCCAGGAGCGTGAACCCGGGCCGCAATTACAATGAGCAGTTCTTC
CARSVNPGRNYNEQFF
>TRBV7-9|TRBD1|once|TRBJ2-5
TGTGCCAGCAGCCTAAGACAGGGAAAGACCCAGTACTTC
CASSLRQGKTQYF
>TRBV7-2|.|.|TRBJ1-5
TGTGCCAGCAGCTATATGTCCGATAGCAATCAGCCCCAGCATTTT
CASSYMSDSNQPQHF
>TRBV4-1|.|.|TRBJ2-1
TGCGCCAGCAGCCAATCGCCCTCCGGTCAGGTCGGTGAGCAGTTCTTC
CASSQSPSGQVGEQFF
>TRBV24-1|.|.|TRBJ2-1
TGTGCCACCAGTGACCTTCGGGACGGCTTGAGCTCCTACAATGAGCAGTTCTTC
CATSDLRDGLSSYNEQFF
>TRBV9|.|.|TRBJ1-4
TGTGCCAGCAGCGTAGGAGCAGGGAAGGAAAAACTGTTTTTT
CASSVGAGKEKLFF
>TRBV5-6|.|.|TRBJ1-1
TGTGCCAGCAGCTTGGGGGGACGGCTCTACACTGAAGCTTTCTTT
CASSLGGRLYTEAFF
>TRBV7-9|.|.|TRBJ2-1
TGTGCCAGCAGCGCAGCGGCCTCCTACAATGAGCAGTTCTTC
CASSAAASYNEQFF
>TRBV7-3|.|.|TRBJ2-3
TGTGCCAGCAGCTTAACGACGGGAGTAATGGCTACGCAGTATTTT
CASSLTTGVMATQYF
>TRBV28|.|.|TRBJ2-4
TGTGCCAGCACACACAGGGATGGCGGCATTCAGTACTTC
CASTHRDGGIQYF
>TRBV5-1|.|.|TRBJ1-1
TGCGCCAGCATCACGGACGGCGGGGCTTTCTTT
CASITDGGAFF
>TRBV28|TRBD1|few|TRBJ2-7
TGTGCCAGCAGTCCTACCGGGACAGCCTACGAGCAGTACTTC
CASSPTGTAYEQYF
>TRBV9|.|few|TRBJ2-1
TGTGCCAGCAGCGTAGGTGGGGACTACAATGAGCAGTTCTTC
CASSVGGDYNEQFF
>TRBV28|.|.|TRBJ2-3
TGTGCCAGCATGGGCGGGCCCTACACGCAGTATTTT
CASMGGPYTQYF
>TRBV18|TRBD2|.|TRBJ2-5
TGTGCCAGCTCACAGACAGCGGGGGGCCAAGAGACCCAGTACTTC
CASSQTAGGQETQYF
>TRBV4-1|.|.|TRBJ2-2
TGCGCCAGCAGCCAAGATCGGGCAGGGGTGAACACCGGGGAGCTGTTTTTT
CASSQDRAGVNTGELFF